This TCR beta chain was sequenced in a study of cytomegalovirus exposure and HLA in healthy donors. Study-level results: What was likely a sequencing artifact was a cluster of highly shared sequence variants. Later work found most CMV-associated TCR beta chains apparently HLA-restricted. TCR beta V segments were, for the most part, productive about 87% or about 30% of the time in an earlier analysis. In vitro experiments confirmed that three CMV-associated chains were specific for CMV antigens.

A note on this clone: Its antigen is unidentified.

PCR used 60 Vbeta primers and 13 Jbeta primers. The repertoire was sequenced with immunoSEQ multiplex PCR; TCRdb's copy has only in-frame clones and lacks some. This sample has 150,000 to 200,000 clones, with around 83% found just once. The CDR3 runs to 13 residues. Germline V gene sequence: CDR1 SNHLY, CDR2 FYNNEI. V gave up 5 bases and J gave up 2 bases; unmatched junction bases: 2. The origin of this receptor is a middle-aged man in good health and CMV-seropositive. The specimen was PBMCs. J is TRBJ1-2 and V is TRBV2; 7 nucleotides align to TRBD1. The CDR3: CASSRDSNYGYTF. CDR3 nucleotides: TGTGCCAGCAGTCGGGACAGCAACTATGGCTACACCTTC.